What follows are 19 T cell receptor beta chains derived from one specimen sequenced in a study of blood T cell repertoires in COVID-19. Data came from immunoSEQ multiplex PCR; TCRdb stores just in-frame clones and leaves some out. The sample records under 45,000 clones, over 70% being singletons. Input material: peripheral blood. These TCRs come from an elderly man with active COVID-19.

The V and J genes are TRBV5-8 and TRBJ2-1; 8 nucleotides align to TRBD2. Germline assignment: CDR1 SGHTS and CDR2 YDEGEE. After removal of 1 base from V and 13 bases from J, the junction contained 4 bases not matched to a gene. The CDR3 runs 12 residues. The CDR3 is CASSLSGGIQFF. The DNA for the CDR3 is TGTGCCAGCAGCTTGTCGGGGGGGATTCAGTTCTTC.

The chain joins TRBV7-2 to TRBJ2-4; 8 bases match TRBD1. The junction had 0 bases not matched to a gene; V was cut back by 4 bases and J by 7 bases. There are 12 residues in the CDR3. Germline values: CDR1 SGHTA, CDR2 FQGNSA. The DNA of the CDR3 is TGTGCCAGCAGCTCAGGGGGCAACATTCAGTACTTC. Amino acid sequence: CASSSGGNIQYF.

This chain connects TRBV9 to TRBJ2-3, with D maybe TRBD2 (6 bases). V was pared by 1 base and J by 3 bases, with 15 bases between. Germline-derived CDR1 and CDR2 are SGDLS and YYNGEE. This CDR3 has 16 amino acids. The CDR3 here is CASSVSDGRTTDTQYF. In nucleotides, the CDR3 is TGTGCCAGCAGCGTAAGTGACGGGAGAACGACAGATACGCAGTATTTT.

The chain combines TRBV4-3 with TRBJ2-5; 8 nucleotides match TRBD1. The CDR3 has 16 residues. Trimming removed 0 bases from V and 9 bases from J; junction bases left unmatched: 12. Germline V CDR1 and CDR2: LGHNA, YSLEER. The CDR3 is CASSQEIQGVGVAQYF. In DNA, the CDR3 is TGCGCCAGCAGCCAAGAGATACAGGGGGTAGGGGTGGCCCAGTACTTC.

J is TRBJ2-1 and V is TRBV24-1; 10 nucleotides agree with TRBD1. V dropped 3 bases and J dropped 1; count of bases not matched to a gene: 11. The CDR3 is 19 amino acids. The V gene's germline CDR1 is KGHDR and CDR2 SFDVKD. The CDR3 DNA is TGTGCCACCAGTGATCCGGGACAGGGGCAACCCTTTTCCTACAATGAGCAGTTCTTC. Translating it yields CATSDPGQGQPFSYNEQFF.

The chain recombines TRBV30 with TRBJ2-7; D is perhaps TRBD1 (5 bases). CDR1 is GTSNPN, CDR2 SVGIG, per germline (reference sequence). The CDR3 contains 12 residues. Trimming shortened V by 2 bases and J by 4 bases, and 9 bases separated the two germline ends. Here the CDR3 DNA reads TGTGCCTGGAGTAGCCAGGGTTACGAGCAGTACTTC. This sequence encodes CAWSSQGYEQYF. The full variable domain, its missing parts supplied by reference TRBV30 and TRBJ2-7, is SQTIHQWPATLVQPVGSPLSLECTVEGTSNPNLYWYRQAAGRGLQLLFYSVGIGQISSEVPQNLSASRPQDRQFILSSKKLLLSDSGFYLCAWSSQGYEQYFGPGTRLTVT.

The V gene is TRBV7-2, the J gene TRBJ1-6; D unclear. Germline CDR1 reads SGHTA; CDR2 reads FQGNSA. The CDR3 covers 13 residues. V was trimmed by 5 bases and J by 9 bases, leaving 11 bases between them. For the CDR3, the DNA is TGTGCCAGCAGCGCCTACGGAGGTTCACCCCTCCACTTT. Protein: CASSAYGGSPLHF.

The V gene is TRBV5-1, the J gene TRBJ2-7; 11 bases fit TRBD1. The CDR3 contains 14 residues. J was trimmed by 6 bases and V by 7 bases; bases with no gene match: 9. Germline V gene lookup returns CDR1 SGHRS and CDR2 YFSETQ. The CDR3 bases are TGCGCCAGCGTCCGCGGGACAGGGGGTACCGAGCAGTACTTC. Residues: CASVRGTGGTEQYF.

CDR3 nucleotides: TGTGCCAGCAGCTTAGGACAGACTAATTCACCCCTCCACTTT. Encoded protein: CASSLGQTNSPLHF. The rearrangement links TRBV7-6 to TRBJ1-6; maybe TRBD1 (5 bases). CDR3 length equals 14 residues. Per germline, CDR1 SGHVS and CDR2 FNYEAQ. Trimming took 1 base from V and 6 from J, leaving 7 bases between them.

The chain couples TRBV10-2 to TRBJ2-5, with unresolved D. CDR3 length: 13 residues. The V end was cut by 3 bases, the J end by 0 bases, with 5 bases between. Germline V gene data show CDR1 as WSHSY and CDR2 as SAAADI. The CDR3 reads CASSDRHQETQYF. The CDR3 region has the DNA TGCGCCAGCAGTGACAGGCACCAAGAGACCCAGTACTTC.

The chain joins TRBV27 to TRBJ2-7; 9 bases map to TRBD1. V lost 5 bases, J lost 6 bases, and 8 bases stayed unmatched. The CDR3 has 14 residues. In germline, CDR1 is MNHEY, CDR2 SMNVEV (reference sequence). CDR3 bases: TGTGCCAGCAGTCCATGGGACAGGGCTAGCGAGCAGTACTTC. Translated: CASSPWDRASEQYF.

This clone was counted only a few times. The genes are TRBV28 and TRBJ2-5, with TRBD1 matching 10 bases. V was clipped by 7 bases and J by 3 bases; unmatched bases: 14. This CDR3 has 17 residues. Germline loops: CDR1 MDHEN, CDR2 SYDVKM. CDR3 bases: TGTGCCAGCACCAGGACAGGGGGTAGAGAGTGGAAAGAGACCCAGTACTTC. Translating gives CASTRTGGREWKETQYF.

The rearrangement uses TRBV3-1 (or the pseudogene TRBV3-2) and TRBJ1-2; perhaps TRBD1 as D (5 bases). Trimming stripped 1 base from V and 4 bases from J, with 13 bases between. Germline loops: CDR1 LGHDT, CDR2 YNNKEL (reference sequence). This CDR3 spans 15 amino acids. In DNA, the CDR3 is TGTGCCAGCAGCCAAGGAGGCAGGGCCTTCTATGGCTACACCTTC. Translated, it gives CASSQGGRAFYGYTF.

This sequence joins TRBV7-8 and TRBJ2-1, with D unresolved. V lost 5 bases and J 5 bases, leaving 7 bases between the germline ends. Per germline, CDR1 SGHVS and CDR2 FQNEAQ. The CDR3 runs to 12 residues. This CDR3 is CASSLYDNEQFF. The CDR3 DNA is TGTGCCAGCAGCCTTTATGACAATGAGCAGTTCTTC.

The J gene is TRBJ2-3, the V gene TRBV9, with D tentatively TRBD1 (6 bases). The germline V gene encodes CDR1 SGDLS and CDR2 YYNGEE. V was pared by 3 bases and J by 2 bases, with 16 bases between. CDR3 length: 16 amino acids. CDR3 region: CASSGSQGSTTDTQYF. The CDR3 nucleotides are TGTGCCAGCAGCGGTTCACAGGGATCTACCACAGATACGCAGTATTTT. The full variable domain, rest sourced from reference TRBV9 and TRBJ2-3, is DSGVTQTPKHLITATGQRVTLRCSPRSGDLSVYWYQQSLDQGLQFLIQYYNGEERAKGNILERFSAQQFPDLHSELNLSSLELGDSALYFCASSGSQGSTTDTQYFGPGTRLTVL.

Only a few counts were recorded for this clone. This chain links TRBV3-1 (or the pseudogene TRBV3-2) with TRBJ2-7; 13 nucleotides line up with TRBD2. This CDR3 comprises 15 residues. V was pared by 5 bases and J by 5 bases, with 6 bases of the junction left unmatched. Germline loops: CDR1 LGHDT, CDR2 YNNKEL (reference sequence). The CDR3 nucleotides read TGTGCCAGCAGCTTAGCGGGACTAGCGGGAAACGAGCAGTACTTC. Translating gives CASSLAGLAGNEQYF.

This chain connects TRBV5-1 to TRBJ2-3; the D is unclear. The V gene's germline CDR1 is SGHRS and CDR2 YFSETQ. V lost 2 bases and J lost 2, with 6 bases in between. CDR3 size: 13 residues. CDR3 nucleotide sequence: TGCGCCAGCAGCTTTGGGCCCACAGATACGCAGTATTTT. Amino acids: CASSFGPTDTQYF.

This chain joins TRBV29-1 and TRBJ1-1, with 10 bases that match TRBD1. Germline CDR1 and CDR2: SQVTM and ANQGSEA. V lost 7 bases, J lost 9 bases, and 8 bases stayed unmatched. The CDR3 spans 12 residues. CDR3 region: CSATGGPLQAFF. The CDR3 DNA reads TGCAGCGCGACAGGGGGCCCACTTCAAGCTTTCTTT.

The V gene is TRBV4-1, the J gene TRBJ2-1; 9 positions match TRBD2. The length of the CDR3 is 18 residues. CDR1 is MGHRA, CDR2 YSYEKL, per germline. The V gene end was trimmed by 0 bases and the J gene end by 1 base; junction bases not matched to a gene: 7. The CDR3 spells CASSQDWETSGSYNEQFF. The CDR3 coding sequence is TGCGCCAGCAGCCAAGATTGGGAGACTAGCGGTTCCTACAATGAGCAGTTCTTC.